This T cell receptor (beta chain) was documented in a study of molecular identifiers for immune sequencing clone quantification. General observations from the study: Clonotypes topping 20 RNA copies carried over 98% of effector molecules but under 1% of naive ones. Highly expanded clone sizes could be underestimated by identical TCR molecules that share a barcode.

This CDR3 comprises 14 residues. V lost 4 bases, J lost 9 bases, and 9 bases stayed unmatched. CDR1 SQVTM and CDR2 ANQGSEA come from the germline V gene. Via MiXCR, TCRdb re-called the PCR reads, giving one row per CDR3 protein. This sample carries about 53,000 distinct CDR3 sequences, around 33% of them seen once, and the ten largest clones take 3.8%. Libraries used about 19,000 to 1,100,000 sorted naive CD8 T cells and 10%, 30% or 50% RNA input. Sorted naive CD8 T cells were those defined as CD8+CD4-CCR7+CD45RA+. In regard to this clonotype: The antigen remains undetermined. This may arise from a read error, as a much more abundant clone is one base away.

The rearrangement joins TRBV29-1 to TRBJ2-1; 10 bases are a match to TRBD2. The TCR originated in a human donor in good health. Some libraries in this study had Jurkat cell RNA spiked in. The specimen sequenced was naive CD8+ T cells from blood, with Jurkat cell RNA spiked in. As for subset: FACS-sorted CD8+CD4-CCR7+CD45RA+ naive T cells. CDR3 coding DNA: TGCAGCGTTGTAATAGCGGGAGGAGGTGGTGAGCAGTTCTTC. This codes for CSVVIAGGGGEQFF.